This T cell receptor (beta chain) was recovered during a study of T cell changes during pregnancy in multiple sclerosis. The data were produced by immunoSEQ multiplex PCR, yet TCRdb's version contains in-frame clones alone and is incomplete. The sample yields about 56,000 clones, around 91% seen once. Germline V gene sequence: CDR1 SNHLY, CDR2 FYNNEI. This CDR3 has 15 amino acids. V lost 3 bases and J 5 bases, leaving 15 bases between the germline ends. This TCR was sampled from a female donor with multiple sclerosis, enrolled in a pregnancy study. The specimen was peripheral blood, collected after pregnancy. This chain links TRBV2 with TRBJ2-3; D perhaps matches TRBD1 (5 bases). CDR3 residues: CASSDGVARVDTQYF. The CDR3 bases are TGTGCCAGCAGTGATGGGGTCGCCAGGGTAGATACGCAGTATTTT.